The clone carrying this TCR beta chain has just a few counts. In TCRdb, the PCR reads were re-called with MiXCR into one record per CDR3 protein. The data hold just under 650,000 distinct CDR3 sequences, with approximately 20% observed a single time. The data were obtained in a study of molecular identifiers for immune sequencing clone quantification. Study background: RNA, taken in replicates from about 21,000 or 97,000 naive CD8 cells, was split five ways, with four sequenced.

With V trimmed by 1 base and J by 4 bases, 10 bases remained unmatched. Germline V gene sequence: CDR1 DFQATT, CDR2 SNEGSKA (reference sequence). The CDR3 has 15 residues. Researchers sorted naive CD8 T cells as cells that were CD8+CD4-CCR7+CD45RA+. Sequences were obtained from naive CD8+ T cells from blood, with Jurkat cell RNA spiked in. The subset: FACS-sorted CD8+CD4-CCR7+CD45RA+ naive T cells. The rearrangement links TRBV20-1 to TRBJ2-7, with 7 bases aligning to TRBD2. The receptor's source is a human donor in good health. Some libraries in this study had Jurkat cell RNA spiked in. CDR3 nucleotides: TGCAGTGCTAGAGCCCTGGACGGGAGGTGGTACGAGCAGTACTTC. Its protein is CSARALDGRWYEQYF.